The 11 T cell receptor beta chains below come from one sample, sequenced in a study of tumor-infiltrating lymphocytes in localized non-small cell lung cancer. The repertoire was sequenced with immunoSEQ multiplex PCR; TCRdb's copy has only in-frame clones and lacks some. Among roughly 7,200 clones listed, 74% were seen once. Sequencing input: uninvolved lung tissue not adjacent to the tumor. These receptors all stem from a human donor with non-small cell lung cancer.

The CDR3 DNA reads as TGCGCCAGCAGCCAAGATCCCCCAGGGGGCACAGATACGCAGTATTTT. Encoded protein: CASSQDPPGGTDTQYF. The chain links TRBV4-3 to TRBJ2-3; weak D call: TRBD1 (6 bases). The CDR3 has 16 amino acids. Trimming took off 0 bases at V and 1 base at J, with 11 bases between the two ends. Germline loops: CDR1 LGHNA, CDR2 YSLEER.

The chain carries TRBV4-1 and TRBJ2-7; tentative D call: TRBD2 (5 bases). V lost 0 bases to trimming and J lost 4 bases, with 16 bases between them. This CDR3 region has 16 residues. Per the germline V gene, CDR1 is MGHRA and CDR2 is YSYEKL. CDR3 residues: CASSQDEGPRRYEQYF. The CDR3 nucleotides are TGCGCCAGCAGCCAAGATGAAGGACCGCGGAGGTACGAGCAGTACTTC.

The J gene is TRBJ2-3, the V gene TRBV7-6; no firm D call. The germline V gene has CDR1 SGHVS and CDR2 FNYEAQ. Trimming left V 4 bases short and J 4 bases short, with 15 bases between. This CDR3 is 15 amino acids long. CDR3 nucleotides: TGTGCCAGCAGCTCCTATCAATCGCCCGCAGATACGCAGTATTTT. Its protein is CASSSYQSPADTQYF.

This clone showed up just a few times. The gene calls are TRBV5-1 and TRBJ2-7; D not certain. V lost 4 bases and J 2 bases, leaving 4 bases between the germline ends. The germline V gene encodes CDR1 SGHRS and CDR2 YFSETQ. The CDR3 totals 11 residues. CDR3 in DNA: TGCGCCAGCAGCGAAGCCTACGAGCAGTACTTC. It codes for CASSEAYEQYF.

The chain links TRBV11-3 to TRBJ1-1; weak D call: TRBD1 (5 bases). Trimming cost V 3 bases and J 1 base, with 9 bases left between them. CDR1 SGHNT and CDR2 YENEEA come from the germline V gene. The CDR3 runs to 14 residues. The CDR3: CASSFSGPNTEAFF. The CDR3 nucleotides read TGTGCCAGCAGCTTTTCGGGGCCGAACACTGAAGCTTTCTTT.

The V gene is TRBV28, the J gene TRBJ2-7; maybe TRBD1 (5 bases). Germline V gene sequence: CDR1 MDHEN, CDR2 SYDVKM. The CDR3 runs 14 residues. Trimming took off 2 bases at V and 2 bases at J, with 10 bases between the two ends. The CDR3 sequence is CASSLEGRAYEQYF. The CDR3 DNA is TGTGCCAGCAGTTTAGAAGGCAGGGCCTACGAGCAGTACTTC.

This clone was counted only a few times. CDR3 amino acids: CASSNLNGSLHNEQFF. The DNA for the CDR3 is TGTGCCAGCTCAAACTTGAACGGGAGCCTGCACAATGAGCAGTTCTTC. The rearrangement links TRBV18 to TRBJ2-1, with D tentatively TRBD2 (6 bases). Trimming removed 5 bases from V and 5 bases from J, with 19 bases in between. Germline V lookup: CDR1 KGHSH, CDR2 LQKENI. This CDR3 has 16 amino acids.

In DNA form, the CDR3 reads TGTGCCAGCAGCTTTTATATCGGGGAGCTGTTTTTT. Amino acids: CASSFYIGELFF. The chain employs TRBV7-2 and TRBJ2-2; D not certain. The V gene's germline CDR1 is SGHTA and CDR2 FQGNSA. V was pared by 3 bases and J by 7 bases, with 6 bases between. The CDR3 totals 12 residues.

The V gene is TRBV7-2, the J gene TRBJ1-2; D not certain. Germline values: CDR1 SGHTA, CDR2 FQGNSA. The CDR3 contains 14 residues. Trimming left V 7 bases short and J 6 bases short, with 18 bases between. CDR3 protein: CASTSHPGRNGYTF. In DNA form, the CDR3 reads TGTGCCAGCACCAGTCATCCGGGAAGGAATGGCTACACCTTC.

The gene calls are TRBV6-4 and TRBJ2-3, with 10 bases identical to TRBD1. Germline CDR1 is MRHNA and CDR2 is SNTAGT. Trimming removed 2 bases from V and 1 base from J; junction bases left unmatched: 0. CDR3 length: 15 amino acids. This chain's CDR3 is CASSDGTGGTDTQYF. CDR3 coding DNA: TGTGCCAGCAGTGACGGGACAGGGGGCACAGATACGCAGTATTTT.

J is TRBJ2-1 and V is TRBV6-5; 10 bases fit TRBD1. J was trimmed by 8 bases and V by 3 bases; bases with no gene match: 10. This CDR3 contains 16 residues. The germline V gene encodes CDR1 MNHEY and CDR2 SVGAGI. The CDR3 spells CASSYTLATGGHEQFF. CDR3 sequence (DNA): TGTGCCAGCAGTTATACCTTAGCGACAGGGGGCCATGAGCAGTTCTTC.